This TCR beta chain was profiled in a study of CD8+CD57+ T cells in acquired aplastic anemia. As for the study in general: The sorted CD4+ and CD8+ cells yielded an average around 3 ug of DNA.

This CDR3 comprises 13 residues. Trimming took off 5 bases at V and 7 bases at J, with 14 bases between the two ends. Per germline, CDR1 SEHNR and CDR2 FQNEAQ (reference sequence). The study's findings and limits: Overlap between patients and controls comprised twenty-nine CD8+ CDR3 sequences. Significance was not reached for CD8+ Simpson's diversity between patients and controls.

For CDR3 and TCR beta VDJ profiling, genomic DNA was the template used. TCRdb reprocessed the reads with MiXCR, giving one entry per CDR3 protein. The sample has about 190,000 distinct CDR3 sequences, about three fifths seen once. Ten or more counts support this clonotype. Its target is unknown. Material for sequencing was sorted CD4+, CD8+, or CD8+CD57+ T cells (not recorded which) from PBMCs. This TCR derives from a human donor with severe aplastic anemia or a healthy control (not recorded which). The V gene is TRBV7-9, the J gene TRBJ1-1; D may be TRBD1 (5 bases). The DNA for the CDR3 is TGTGCCAGCAGCCTTCCGGGACCCAATGAAGCTTTCTTT. Translated: CASSLPGPNEAFF. Looking up the rest from reference TRBV7-9 and TRBJ1-1 gives the full variable domain: DTGVSQNPRHKITKRGQNVTFRCDPISEHNRLYWYRQTLGQGPEFLTYFQNEAQLEKSRLLSDRFSAERPKGSFSTLEIQRTEQGDSAMYLCASSLPGPNEAFFGQGTRLTVV.